This T cell receptor (beta chain) was found in a study of blood T cell repertoires in COVID-19. On the study more broadly: In each case, the material was cDNA or gDNA derived from T cells, B-cell-depleted T cells, or PBMCs.

Sequencing used immunoSEQ multiplex PCR; TCRdb keeps in-frame clones, though not all of them. The sample lists about 150,000 clones, about 83% occurring once. The Seattle patients joined while their infection was active and were tracked longitudinally afterward. This CDR3 comprises 13 residues. Deletions cut 0 bases from V and 8 bases from J, with 10 bases between. Germline V lookup: CDR1 SEHNR, CDR2 FQNEAQ (reference sequence). The rearrangement uses TRBV7-9 and TRBJ1-2, with D unresolved. Source material: peripheral blood. This sequence was found in a woman in her sixties or seventies with COVID-19, enrolled during active disease. In DNA form, the CDR3 reads TGTGCCAGCAGCTTAGCGCTTGGGAGGGGCTACACCTTC. Its protein is CASSLALGRGYTF.